This TCR beta chain was identified during a study of blood T cells in healthy people across ages. This clonotype has just a few counts. A second roughly 6 to 12 cycle PCR used barcoded and J-beta primers. TCRdb reprocessed the 5' RACE reads via MiXCR and lists one record per CDR3 protein. The sample holds about 780,000 distinct CDR3 sequences, 20% to 30% seen once. CDR3 length equals 14 residues. The germline V gene encodes CDR1 WNHNN and CDR2 SYGVQD (reference sequence). The data were also submitted as part of a second study, on T cells of mothers and their children.

The sequenced material came from blood. V is TRBV10-1 and J is TRBJ2-5, with 8 bases identical to TRBD1. TRBJ2-7 explains the end of the DNA better; the J call may be wrong. This receptor was taken from a boy aged 5-17 years in good health. CDR3 residues: CASSEHRGVYEQYF. The CDR3 DNA reads TGCGCCAGCAGTGAGCACAGGGGGGTGTACGAGCAGTACTTC.